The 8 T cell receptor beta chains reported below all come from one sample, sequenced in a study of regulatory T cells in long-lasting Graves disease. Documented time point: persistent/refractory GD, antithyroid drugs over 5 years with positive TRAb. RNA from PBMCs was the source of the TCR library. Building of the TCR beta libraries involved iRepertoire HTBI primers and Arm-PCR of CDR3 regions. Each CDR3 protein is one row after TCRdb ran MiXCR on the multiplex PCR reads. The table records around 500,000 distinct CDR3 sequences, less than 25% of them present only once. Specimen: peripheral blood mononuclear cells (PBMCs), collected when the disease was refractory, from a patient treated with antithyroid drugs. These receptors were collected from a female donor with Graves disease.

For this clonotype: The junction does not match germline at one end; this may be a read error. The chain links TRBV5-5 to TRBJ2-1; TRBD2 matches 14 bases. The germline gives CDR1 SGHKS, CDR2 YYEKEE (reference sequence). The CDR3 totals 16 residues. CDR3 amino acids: CASSPHGTSGSNEQFF. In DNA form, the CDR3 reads TGCGCCAGCAGCCCTCACGGGACTAGCGGGAGCAATGAGCAGTTCTTC.

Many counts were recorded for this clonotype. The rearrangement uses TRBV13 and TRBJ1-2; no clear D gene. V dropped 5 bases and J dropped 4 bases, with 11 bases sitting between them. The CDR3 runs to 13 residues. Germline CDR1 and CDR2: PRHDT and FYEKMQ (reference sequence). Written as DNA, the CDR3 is TGTGCCAGCAGCCGTGAGGGTCGCTATGGCTACACCTTC. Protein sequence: CASSREGRYGYTF.

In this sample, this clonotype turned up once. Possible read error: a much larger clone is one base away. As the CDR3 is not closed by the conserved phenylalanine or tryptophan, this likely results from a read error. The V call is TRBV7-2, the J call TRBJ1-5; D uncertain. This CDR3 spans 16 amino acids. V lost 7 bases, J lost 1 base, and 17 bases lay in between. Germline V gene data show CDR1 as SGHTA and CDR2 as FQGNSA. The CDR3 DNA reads TGTGCCAGCACCCCGGCAGCCCCGGCGAGCAATCAGCCCCAGCATCTT. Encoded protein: CASTPAAPASNQPQHL.

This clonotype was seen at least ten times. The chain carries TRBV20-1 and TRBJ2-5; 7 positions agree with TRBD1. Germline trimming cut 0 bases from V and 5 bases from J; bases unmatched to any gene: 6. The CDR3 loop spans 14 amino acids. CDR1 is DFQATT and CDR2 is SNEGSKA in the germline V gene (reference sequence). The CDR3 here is CSARDRGRGETQYF. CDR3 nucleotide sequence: TGCAGTGCTAGAGATCGGGGCAGGGGGGAGACCCAGTACTTC.

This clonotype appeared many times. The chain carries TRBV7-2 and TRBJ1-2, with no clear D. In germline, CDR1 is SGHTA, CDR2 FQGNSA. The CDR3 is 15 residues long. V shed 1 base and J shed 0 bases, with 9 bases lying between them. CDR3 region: CASSLGWTANYGYTF. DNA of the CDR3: TGTGCCAGCAGCTTAGGATGGACCGCTAACTATGGCTACACCTTC.

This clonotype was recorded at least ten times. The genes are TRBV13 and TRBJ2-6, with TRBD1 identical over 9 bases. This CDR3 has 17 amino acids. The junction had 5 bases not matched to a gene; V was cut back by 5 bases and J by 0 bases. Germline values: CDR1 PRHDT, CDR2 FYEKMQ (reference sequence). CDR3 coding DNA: TGTGCCAGCAGCCTCGACAGGGGGGCCTCTGGGGCCAACGTCCTGACTTTC. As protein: CASSLDRGASGANVLTF.

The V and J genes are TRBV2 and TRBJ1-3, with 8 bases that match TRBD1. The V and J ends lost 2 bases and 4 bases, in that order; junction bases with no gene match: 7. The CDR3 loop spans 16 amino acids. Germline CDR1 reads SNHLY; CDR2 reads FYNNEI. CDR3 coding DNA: TGTGCCAGCAGTGAAAAGGCAGGGGGCATCGGAAACACCATATATTTT. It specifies CASSEKAGGIGNTIYF.

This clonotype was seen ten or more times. The DNA for the CDR3 is TGTGCCAGCAGTCCCGACAGGGCCCGTTACTATGGCTACACCTTC. It translates to CASSPDRARYYGYTF. The V and J genes are TRBV28 and TRBJ1-2; 7 positions match TRBD1. V trimming: 5 bases; J trimming: 3 bases; junction bases outside the gene matches: 9. Looked up from germline, CDR1 is MDHEN and CDR2 is SYDVKM. The CDR3 spans 15 residues.